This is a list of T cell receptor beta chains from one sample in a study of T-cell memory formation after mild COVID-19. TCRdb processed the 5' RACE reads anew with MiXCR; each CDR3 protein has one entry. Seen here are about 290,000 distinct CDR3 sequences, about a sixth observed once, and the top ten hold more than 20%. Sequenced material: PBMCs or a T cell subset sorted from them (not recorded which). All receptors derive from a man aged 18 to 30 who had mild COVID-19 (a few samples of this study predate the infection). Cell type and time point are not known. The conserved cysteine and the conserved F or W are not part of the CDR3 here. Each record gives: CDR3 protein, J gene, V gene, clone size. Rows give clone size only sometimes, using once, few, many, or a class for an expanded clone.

CDR3: ASSLFIRTDTQY
J: TRBJ2-3
V: TRBV7-9
size: few

CDR3: SASHEQF
J: TRBJ2-1
V: TRBV20-1
size: NA

CDR3: ASGSTGGNSPLH
J: TRBJ1-6
V: TRBV28
size: few

CDR3: ASSFGTNYNSPLH
J: TRBJ1-6
V: TRBV7-2
size: many

CDR3: ASSYTSGGQETQY
J: TRBJ2-5
V: TRBV6-2/TRBV6-3
size: many

CDR3: ASSLRRGGEQY
J: TRBJ2-7
V: TRBV7-3
size: NA

CDR3: ASSFPQRAGGLSDTQY
J: TRBJ2-3
V: TRBV5-6
size: few

CDR3: ASSDGENTEAF
J: TRBJ1-1
V: TRBV18
size: NA

CDR3: SARVRVGYEQY
J: TRBJ2-7
V: TRBV20-1
size: NA

CDR3: ASSLGGQDTQY
J: TRBJ2-3
V: TRBV5-1
size: many

CDR3: ASSQDAGTDTQY
J: TRBJ2-3
V: TRBV4-3
size: few

CDR3: ASSQDGQGTQPQH
J: TRBJ1-5
V: TRBV4-2
size: NA

CDR3: ASSGSEQF
J: TRBJ2-1
V: TRBV7-9
size: few

CDR3: ASSDRSGQINEKLF
J: TRBJ1-4
V: TRBV5-1
size: few

CDR3: ASSPRGRELF
J: TRBJ2-2
V: TRBV5-1
size: few

CDR3: ASSSTGGVTEAF
J: TRBJ1-1
V: TRBV7-2
size: NA

CDR3: ASSQAPPGELF
J: TRBJ2-2
V: TRBV4-1
size: few

CDR3: ASSLGSRTTGELF
J: TRBJ2-2
V: TRBV12-3/TRBV12-4
size: many

CDR3: ATSRDGAGISTEAF
J: TRBJ1-1
V: TRBV15
size: few

CDR3: ASGDGELF
J: TRBJ2-2
V: TRBV7-3
size: NA

CDR3: ASSSSYQETQY
J: TRBJ2-5
V: TRBV12-3/TRBV12-4
size: many

CDR3: ASSRPGGLTQY
J: TRBJ2-5
V: TRBV4-2
size: NA

CDR3: ASSYYRLSNEQF
J: TRBJ2-1
V: TRBV11-2
size: many

CDR3: ASSLELGVYGYT
J: TRBJ1-2
V: TRBV7-2
size: NA

CDR3: ASSLIGELF
J: TRBJ1-4
V: TRBV7-9
size: NA

CDR3: ATGGPYNEQF
J: TRBJ2-1
V: TRBV4-1
size: many

CDR3: ASSLEGPPYYEQY
J: TRBJ2-7
V: TRBV7-2
size: few

CDR3: ASSLWEKGYEQY
J: TRBJ2-7
V: TRBV11-2
size: NA

CDR3: ASSEPGQRFYYGYT
J: TRBJ1-2
V: TRBV25-1
size: NA

CDR3: ATSRAASGGAWTQY
J: TRBJ2-5
V: TRBV15
size: few

CDR3: ASSQGTYNEQF
J: TRBJ2-1
V: TRBV4-3
size: NA

CDR3: ASSPTAGAETQY
J: TRBJ2-5
V: TRBV9
size: NA

CDR3: ASSRQTGDETQY
J: TRBJ2-5
V: TRBV6-6
size: NA

CDR3: ASRPPPGGASRVRDTQY
J: TRBJ2-3
V: TRBV5-1
size: few

CDR3: ASSQEGRSYGYT
J: TRBJ1-2
V: TRBV4-3
size: few

CDR3: ASTKMDRGTDTQY
J: TRBJ2-3
V: TRBV4-1
size: NA

CDR3: ASSYIRDGYT
J: TRBJ1-2
V: TRBV6-2/TRBV6-3
size: NA

CDR3: SARASSGAIYEQY
J: TRBJ2-7
V: TRBV20-1
size: NA

CDR3: TTGDGVYGYT
J: TRBJ1-2
V: TRBV29-1
size: NA

CDR3: ATSRDFDPHNQPQH
J: TRBJ1-5
V: TRBV6-2/TRBV6-3
size: NA

CDR3: ASSFVRTGLDGYT
J: TRBJ1-2
V: TRBV7-9
size: NA

CDR3: ASNSRRWLGEQY
J: TRBJ2-7
V: TRBV2
size: NA

CDR3: ATSRSSGPGDTQY
J: TRBJ2-3
V: TRBV15
size: few

CDR3: ASSVGSVSYNSPLH
J: TRBJ1-6
V: TRBV9
size: NA

CDR3: ASRTQTPEAF
J: TRBJ1-1
V: TRBV6-2/TRBV6-3
size: NA

CDR3: ASTPTGAGGYT
J: TRBJ1-2
V: TRBV6-2/TRBV6-3
size: NA

CDR3: ASSLGSEKTAELF
J: TRBJ1-4
V: TRBV6-2/TRBV6-3
size: NA

CDR3: ASSTRGAGQPQH
J: TRBJ1-5
V: TRBV6-5
size: NA

CDR3: ASRPRDSASYEQY
J: TRBJ2-7
V: TRBV12-3/TRBV12-4
size: NA

CDR3: ASSQEGTGLWYEQY
J: TRBJ2-7
V: TRBV4-1
size: many

CDR3: AWSWGLGTANTGELF
J: TRBJ2-2
V: TRBV30
size: few

CDR3: ASSQDRVGSPLH
J: TRBJ1-6
V: TRBV3-1
size: many

CDR3: ASSVGTGGSTNEKLF
J: TRBJ1-4
V: TRBV9
size: NA

CDR3: AITGDGAGELF
J: TRBJ2-2
V: TRBV10-3
size: NA

CDR3: ASSLVAGSTDTQY
J: TRBJ2-3
V: TRBV7-6
size: many

CDR3: ASSTGLDGETQY
J: TRBJ2-5
V: TRBV5-4
size: many

CDR3: ATSVTSNPDTQY
J: TRBJ2-3
V: TRBV24-1
size: few

CDR3: ASSSGTPGQGASGANVLT
J: TRBJ2-6
V: TRBV12-3/TRBV12-4
size: NA

CDR3: ASSSIDGEGRGNEQF
J: TRBJ2-1
V: TRBV7-9
size: many

CDR3: AWTTGAPAEAF
J: TRBJ1-1
V: TRBV30
size: NA